This section outlines one TCR beta chain sequence together with its context. Its antigen specificity is not known. A read error may produce the germline difference seen at one junction end. The cohort consisted of 600 to 700 healthy bone marrow donors. At the time of sampling, every cohort member was nominally healthy, though immune exposures that went unrecorded were likely present. The donor was CMV seronegative and belonged to the group of 352 seronegative cohort members. A peripheral blood sample was provided by each donor, and peripheral blood mononuclear cells were used for TCR beta sequencing. The Qiagen DNeasy Blood Extraction Kit was used to extract genomic DNA from the blood cell samples. There are 12 amino acids in the CDR3, from cysteine to phenylalanine inclusive. The CDR3 DNA has 36 bases and is translated from base 1. The CDR1 and CDR2 encoded by the germline V gene are MDHEN and SYDVKM.

Libraries were prepared through the immunoSEQ multiplex PCR assay. For the multiplex PCR, a mixture combining 60 forward primers for TCR Vbeta segments and 13 reverse primers for TCR Jbeta segments was used. The CDR3 region of rearranged TCR beta genes was amplified from genomic DNA with a multiplex PCR assay. The Illumina HiSeq System was used to sequence the amplified TCR beta libraries as 87-base-pair reads. Regarding the original processing steps: A later analysis tallied 75 million to 85 million unique TCR beta chains across the roughly 610 repertoires, and some 12 million of those chains were shared by two or more donors. Raw reads were error-corrected and collapsed into unique sequences with a nearest-neighbor algorithm that merged closely related sequences to remove PCR and sequencing errors. To assign V, D and J gene segments, CDR3 sequences were aligned to IMGT reference sequences. For a sequence to be retained, a match of at least six nucleotides was required to both a V gene segment and a J gene segment. Rearrangements were called productive when the CDR3 lacked stop codons and stayed in frame with V and J; all others were non-productive. Following IMGT convention, CDR3 was defined as the stretch from the second conserved V-encoded cysteine to the conserved J-encoded phenylalanine. The earlier analysis of 587 of the donors excluded any sequence lacking an unambiguous match to a single V gene segment. In an earlier analysis of 500 to 750 of the donors, V segments were called functional above 56.7% productive rearrangements and were called segregating when the between-donor standard deviation exceeded 5%. A statistical classification framework was built to diagnose cytomegalovirus status from the catalog of TCR beta chain sequences. In a later analysis, V and J genes were assigned by comparing TCR nucleotide sequences against IMGT/GENE-DB human TR gene sequences. The TCRdist pipeline was used in a later analysis to assign CDR3 sequences and most-parsimonious VDJ recombination scenarios. A later analysis defined each TCR beta chain by its CDR3 amino acid sequence plus V-gene family, and excluded reads lacking a unique V-gene family. To address suspected cross-contamination and a sequencing artifact, a later analysis removed 450 to 700 highly shared, low-generation-probability nucleotide sequences. In a later analysis, a clonal expansion index for each public chain was calculated from normalized within-repertoire ranks of inferred template counts. In a later analysis, generation probabilities were computed with a VDJ recombination model fitted to out-of-frame rearrangements, and the resulting probabilities were checked against IGoR. In a later analysis, hypergeometric tests were used to score TCR-TCR, TCR-HLA and TCR-CMV co-occurrence, with a repertoire-size bias correction applied to TCR pairs. In a later analysis, false discovery rates were estimated by permuting HLA or CMV assignments 20 times. In a later analysis, co-occurring TCRs were grouped using DBSCAN, and TCRdist sequence similarity was added for clustering within HLA-allele-positive subsets. Co-occurrence clustering excluded repertoires with fewer than 30,000 or more than 120,000 public chains, plus five with anomalous nucleotide sharing. TCRdb holds this immuneACCESS table with in-frame rearrangements only. Some clones are missing; in checked studies, unresolved V genes explain under half, and the rest has no known cause. The D gene and trimming were derived from the DNA, and the V and J assignments and clone size from that table. The sample contains around 160,000 clones, approximately 73% of them found a single time. The ten top clones hold about 1.5% of the sample.

The sample comes from a study of cytomegalovirus exposure and HLA in healthy donors (dated by TCRdb to the late 2010s). Looking at the study overall: An earlier analysis of 587 of the donors reported 250 to 300 Gb of sequence data and 100 million to 120 million unique TCR beta sequences obtained from around 180 million T cells. About 300 gigabases of sequencing data and approximately 84 million unique TCR sequences were included in an early release covering roughly 600 HLA-typed donors. The genetic ancestry cluster associated with self-reported Caucasian donors included 81% of the 398 genotyped donors. The study aimed to test whether cataloging public T cell receptors could reveal signatures of past pathogen exposure. The study profiled the T cell repertoires of about 640 subjects by immunosequencing and related them to cytomegalovirus serostatus. Along with the roughly 670-subject first cohort, a separate validation cohort of over 90 different subjects was used. To predict cytomegalovirus infection status, the study brought together high-throughput TCR immunosequencing, statistical association of individual TCRs with disease status, and machine learning. A later analysis re-analyzed previously published TCR beta repertoires from 666 donors and added high-resolution HLA genotyping to study TCR occurrence patterns. In the later analysis, no new phenotypic data were used to find candidate immune exposures; instead, reliance was placed on TCR beta sequences and their occurrence across donors. In an earlier analysis of 550 to 700 of the donors, high-throughput TCR beta sequencing was used to judge whether each TCR beta V gene segment behaved as functional or pseudogenic. Donor age, sex, ethnicity and CMV serostatus were compiled alongside the repertoire data. A later genetic analysis took genome-wide SNP genotypes for about 60% of the roughly 670 donors and used that subset as a discovery cohort. Every discovery cohort repertoire had been produced on one sequencing platform. Both class I and class II loci were covered by HLA typing, at four-digit resolution. Typing coverage differed by locus: A, B, C, DRB1 and DQB1 were typed in roughly 620-630 donors, DQA1 in approximately 520, DPA1 in 600 to 610, and DPB1 in roughly 470. Because of strong linkage in the cohort, a handful of DR-DQ haplotypes were treated as single units for association and clustering. Among some 410 genotyped donors of the cohort, an average of approximately 240,000 unique TCR beta nucleotide sequences were sequenced per donor, roughly 18% of them non-productive.

The paper as a whole reports these results and caveats: The authors suggested that the approach could potentially be extended to other disease states and immunological phenotypes. A later analysis reported that several top co-occurrence clusters appeared linked to parvovirus B19, influenza, CMV and Epstein-Barr virus. According to a later analysis, most CMV-associated TCR beta chains appeared to be HLA-restricted, and the HLA associations seemed to be driven largely by CMV exposure. In an earlier analysis of around 600 of the donors, most TCR beta V segments appeared in productive rearrangements about 87% or about 30% of the time, broadly matching IMGT annotations. Most TCR sequences were observed very rarely across donors, whereas some public TCRs were present in many individuals. According to a later analysis, TCR association rates differed among HLA loci, with DRB1 alleles showing the most associated TCRs and HLA-C alleles showing the fewest. Presence/absence analyses assumed roughly uniform sequencing depth across donors, an assumption that may not hold. According to a later genetic analysis, donors in an Asian-associated ancestry cluster had fewer N-insertions in productive TCRs than the approximately 610-donor mean. In both the original and validation cohorts, the classifier was reported to diagnose cytomegalovirus status with high specificity and sensitivity. CMV serostatus was the only immune exposure information available for the cohort. In a later analysis, HLA-associated TCR beta chains were found to be more clonally expanded and to have lower generation probabilities than equally common non-associated chains. Some IMGT-functional V segments, including TRBV6-2 and TRBV6-3, could not be distinguished by the 87-base-pair reads and were therefore excluded. Linkage disequilibrium might explain the correlated functional status among segregating V segments, but an unknown experimental factor could not be excluded. A cluster of highly shared sequence variants was judged likely to be a technical artifact of the sequencing pipeline. An association between a missense DCLRE1C variant and V-gene and J-gene trimming of TCR beta chains was found in a later genetic analysis and replicated in an independent cohort. A further reported finding was that TCR beta sequences accurately predicted the HLA-A and HLA-B alleles for most subjects in the first cohort. Because counts were too low, approximately 18 rarely observed V segments, including chromosome 9 orphons, were excluded from the earlier analysis of a few hundred of the donors. When HLA alleles, especially DR and DQ, strongly co-occurred, attributing TCR associations to individual alleles was difficult. The study listed 150 to 200 TCR beta chains as associated with cytomegalovirus. A later analysis associated 15,000 or so TCR beta sequences with specific HLA alleles at a false discovery rate of 0.05. A few of the identified cytomegalovirus-associated TCR beta chains were confirmed in vitro to be specific for cytomegalovirus antigens. In this cohort, only TCR beta chains were sequenced, and detectable features were limited by the absence of alpha or paired-chain data. Because HLA typing was unavailable for some donors at each locus, only the typed subset was used in association tests.

The specimen was PBMCs. The receptor was isolated from a woman aged 18-35 years in good health and CMV-seronegative. The sequence links TRBV28 to TRBJ2-5; no D segment can be confidently identified. The CDR3 corresponds to CASSSRGETQHF. The sequenced DNA: TGTGCCAGCAGTTCTAGAGGAGAGACCCAGCACTTC.